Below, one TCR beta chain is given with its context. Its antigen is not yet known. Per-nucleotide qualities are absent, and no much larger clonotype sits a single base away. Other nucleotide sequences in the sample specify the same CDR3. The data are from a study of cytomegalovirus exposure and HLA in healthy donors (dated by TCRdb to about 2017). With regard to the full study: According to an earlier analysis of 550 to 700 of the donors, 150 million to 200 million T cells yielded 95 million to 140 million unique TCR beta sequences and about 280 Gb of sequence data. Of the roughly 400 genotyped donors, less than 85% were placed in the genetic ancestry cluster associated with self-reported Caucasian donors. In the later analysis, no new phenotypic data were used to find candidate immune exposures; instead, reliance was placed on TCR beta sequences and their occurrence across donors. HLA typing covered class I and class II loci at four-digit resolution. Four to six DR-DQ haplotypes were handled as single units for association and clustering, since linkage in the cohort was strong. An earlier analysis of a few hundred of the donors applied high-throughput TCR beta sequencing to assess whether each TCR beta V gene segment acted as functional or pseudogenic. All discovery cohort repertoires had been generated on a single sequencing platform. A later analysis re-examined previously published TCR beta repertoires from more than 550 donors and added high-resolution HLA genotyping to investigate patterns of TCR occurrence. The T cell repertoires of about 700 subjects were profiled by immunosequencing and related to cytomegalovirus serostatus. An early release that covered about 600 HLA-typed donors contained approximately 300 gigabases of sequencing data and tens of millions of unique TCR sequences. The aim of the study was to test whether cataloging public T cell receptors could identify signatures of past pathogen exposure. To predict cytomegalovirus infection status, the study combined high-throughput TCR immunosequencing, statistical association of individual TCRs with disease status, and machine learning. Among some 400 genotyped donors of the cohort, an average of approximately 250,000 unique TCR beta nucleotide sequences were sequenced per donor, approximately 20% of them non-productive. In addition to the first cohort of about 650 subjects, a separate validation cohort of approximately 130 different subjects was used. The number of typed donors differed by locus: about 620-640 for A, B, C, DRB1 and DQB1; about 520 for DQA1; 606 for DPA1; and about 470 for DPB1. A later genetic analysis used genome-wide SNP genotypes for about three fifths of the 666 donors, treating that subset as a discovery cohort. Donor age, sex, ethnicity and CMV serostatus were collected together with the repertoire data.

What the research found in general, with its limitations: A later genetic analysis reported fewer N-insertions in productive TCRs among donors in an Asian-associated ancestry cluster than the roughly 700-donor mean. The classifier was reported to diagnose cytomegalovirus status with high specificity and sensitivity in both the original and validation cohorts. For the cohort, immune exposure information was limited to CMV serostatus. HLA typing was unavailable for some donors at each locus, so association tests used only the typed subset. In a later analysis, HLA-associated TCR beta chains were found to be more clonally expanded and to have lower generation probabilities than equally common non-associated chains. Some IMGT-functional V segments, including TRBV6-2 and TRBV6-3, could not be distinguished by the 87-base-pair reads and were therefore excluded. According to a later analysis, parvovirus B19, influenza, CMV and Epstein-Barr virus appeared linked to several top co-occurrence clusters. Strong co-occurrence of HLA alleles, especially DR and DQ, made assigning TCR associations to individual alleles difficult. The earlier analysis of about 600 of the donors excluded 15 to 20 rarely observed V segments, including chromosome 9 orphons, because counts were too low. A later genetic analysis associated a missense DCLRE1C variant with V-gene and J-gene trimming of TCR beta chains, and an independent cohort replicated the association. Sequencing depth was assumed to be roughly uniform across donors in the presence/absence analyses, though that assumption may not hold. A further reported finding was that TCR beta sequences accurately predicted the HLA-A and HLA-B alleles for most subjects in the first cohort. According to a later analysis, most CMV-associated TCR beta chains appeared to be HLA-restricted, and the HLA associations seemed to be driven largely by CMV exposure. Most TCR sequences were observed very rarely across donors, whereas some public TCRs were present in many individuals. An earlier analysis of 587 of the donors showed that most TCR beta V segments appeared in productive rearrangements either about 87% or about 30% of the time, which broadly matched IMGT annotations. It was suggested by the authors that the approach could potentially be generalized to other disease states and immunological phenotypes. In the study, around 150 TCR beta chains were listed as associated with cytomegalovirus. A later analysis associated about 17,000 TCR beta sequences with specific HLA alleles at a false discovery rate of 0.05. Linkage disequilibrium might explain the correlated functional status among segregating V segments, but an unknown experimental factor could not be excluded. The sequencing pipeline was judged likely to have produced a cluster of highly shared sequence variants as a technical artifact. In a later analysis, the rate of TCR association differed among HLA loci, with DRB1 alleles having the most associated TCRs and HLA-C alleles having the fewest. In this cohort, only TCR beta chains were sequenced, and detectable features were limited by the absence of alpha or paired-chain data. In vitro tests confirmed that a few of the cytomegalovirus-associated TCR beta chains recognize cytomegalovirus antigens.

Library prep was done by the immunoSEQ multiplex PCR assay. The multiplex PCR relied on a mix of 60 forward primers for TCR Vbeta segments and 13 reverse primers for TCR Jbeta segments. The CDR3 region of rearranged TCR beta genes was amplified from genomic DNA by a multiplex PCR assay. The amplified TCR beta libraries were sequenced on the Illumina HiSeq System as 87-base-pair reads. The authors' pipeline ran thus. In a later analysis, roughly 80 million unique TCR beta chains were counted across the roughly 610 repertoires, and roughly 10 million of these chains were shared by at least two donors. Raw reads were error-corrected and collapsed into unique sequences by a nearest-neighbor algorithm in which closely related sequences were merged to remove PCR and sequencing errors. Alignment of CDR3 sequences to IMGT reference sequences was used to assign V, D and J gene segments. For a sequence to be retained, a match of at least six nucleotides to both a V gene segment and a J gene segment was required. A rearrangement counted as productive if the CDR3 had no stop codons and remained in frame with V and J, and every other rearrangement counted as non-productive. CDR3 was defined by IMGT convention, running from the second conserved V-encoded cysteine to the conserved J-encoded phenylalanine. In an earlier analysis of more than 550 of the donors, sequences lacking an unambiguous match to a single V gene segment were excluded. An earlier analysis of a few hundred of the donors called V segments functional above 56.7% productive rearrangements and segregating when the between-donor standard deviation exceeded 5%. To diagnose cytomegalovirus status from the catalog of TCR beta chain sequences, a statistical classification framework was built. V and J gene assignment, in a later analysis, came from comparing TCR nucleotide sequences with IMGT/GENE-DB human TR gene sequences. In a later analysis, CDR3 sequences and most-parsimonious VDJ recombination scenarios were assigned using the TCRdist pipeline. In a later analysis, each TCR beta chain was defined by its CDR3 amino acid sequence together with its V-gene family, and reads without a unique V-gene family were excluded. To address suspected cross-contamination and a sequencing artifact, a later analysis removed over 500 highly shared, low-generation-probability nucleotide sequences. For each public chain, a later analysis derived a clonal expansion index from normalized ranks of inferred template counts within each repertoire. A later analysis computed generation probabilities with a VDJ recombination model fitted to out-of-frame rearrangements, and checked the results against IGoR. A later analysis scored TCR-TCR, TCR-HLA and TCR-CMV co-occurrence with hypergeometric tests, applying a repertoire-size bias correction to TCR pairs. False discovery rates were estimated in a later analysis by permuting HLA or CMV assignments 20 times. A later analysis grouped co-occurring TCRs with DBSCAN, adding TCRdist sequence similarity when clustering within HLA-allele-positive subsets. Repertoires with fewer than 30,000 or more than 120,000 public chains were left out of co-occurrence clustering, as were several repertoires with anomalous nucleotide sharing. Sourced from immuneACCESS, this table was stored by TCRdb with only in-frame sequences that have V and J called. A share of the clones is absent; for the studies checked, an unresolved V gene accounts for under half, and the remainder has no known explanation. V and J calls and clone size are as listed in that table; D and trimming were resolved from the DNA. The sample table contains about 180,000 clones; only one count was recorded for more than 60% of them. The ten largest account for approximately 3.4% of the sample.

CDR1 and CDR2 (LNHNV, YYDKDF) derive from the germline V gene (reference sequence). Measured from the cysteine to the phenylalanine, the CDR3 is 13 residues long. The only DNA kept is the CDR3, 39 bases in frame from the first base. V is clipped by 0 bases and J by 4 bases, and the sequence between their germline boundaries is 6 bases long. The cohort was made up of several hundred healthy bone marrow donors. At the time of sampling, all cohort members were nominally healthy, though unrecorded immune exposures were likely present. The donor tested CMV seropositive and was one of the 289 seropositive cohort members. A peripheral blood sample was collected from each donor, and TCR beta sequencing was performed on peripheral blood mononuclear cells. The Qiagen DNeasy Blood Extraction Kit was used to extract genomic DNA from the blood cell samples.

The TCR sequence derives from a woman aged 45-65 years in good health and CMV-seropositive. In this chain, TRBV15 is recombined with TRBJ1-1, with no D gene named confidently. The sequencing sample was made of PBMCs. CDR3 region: CATSRDLATEAFF. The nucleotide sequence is TGTGCCACCAGCAGAGATCTAGCCACTGAAGCTTTCTTT.